The present T cell receptor (beta chain) was sequenced within a study of cytomegalovirus exposure and HLA in healthy donors. Germline assignment: CDR1 SQVTM and CDR2 ANQGSEA. The CDR3 consists of 14 residues. The V end lost 6 bases, the J end lost 6 bases, and 20 bases lay between the germline ends. The PCR was carried out with 60 Vbeta primers and 13 Jbeta primers. Libraries were prepared by immunoSEQ multiplex PCR; TCRdb keeps only in-frame clonotypes and omits some of them. The top ten clones hold around 3.9% of a sample with around 40,000 clones, approximately 63% of them seen once. Sequences were obtained from PBMCs. This sequence was found in a man aged 35 to 55 in good health and CMV-seronegative. The V and J genes are TRBV29-1 and TRBJ1-2, with TRBD1 as a possible D gene (5 bases). The CDR3 region is CSVWKGDFGDGYTF. Written as DNA, the CDR3 is TGCAGCGTCTGGAAAGGGGACTTTGGGGATGGCTACACCTTC.